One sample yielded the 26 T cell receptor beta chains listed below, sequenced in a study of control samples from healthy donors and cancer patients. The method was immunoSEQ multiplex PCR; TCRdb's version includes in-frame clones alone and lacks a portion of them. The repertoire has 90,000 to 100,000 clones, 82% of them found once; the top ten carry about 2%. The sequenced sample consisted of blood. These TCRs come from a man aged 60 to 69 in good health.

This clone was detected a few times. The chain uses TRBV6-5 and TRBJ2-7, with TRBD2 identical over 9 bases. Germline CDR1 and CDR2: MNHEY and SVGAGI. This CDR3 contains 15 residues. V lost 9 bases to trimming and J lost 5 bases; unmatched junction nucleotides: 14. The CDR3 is CASPEPGLAMNEQYF. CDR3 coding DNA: TGTGCCAGTCCCGAACCGGGACTAGCTATGAACGAGCAGTACTTC.

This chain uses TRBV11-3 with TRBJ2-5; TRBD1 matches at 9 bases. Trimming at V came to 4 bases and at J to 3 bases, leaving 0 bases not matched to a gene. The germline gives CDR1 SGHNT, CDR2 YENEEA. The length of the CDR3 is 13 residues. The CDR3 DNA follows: TGTGCCAGCAGCTGGACAGGGGAAGAGACCCAGTACTTC. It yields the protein CASSWTGEETQYF.

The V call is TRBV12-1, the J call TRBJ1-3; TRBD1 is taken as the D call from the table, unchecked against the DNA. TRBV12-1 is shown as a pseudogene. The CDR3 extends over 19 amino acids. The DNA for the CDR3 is TGTGCCAGCAGCTCAGATCACAGGGAACTCCCGACCTCTGGAAACACCATATATTTT. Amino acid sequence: CASSSDHRELPTSGNTIYF.

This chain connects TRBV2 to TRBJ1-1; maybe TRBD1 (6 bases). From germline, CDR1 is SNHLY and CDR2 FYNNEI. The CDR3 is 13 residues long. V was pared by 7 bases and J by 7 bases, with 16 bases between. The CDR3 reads CASTLMTGIEAFF. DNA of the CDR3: TGTGCCAGCACCCTAATGACAGGAATTGAAGCTTTCTTT.

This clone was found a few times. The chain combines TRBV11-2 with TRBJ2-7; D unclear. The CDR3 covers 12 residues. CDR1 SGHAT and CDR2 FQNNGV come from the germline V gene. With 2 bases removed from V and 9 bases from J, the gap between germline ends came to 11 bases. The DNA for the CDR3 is TGTGCCAGCAGCTTACCTAATCAGGTGCAGTACTTC. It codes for CASSLPNQVQYF.

Written as DNA, the CDR3 is TGTGCCAGTAGTATTTCAGGGGACACTGAAGCTTTCTTT. Translated, it gives CASSISGDTEAFF. The V call is TRBV19, the J call TRBJ1-1; D is possibly TRBD1 (6 bases). V lost 3 bases to trimming and J lost 3 bases, with 8 bases between them. CDR3 size: 13 residues. The V gene's germline CDR1 is LNHDA and CDR2 SQIVND (reference sequence). Complete variable domain (other parts from reference TRBV19 and TRBJ1-1): DGGITQSPKYLFRKEGQNVTLSCEQNLNHDAMYWYRQDPGQGLRLIYYSQIVNDFQKGDIAEGYSVSREKKESFPLTVTSAQKNPTAFYLCASSISGDTEAFFGQGTRLTVV.

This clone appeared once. The CDR3 DNA sequence: TGTGCCACCAGTGACCCGGGGGGTACGGCCGGGGAGCTGTTTTTT. It is translated as CATSDPGGTAGELFF. The J gene is TRBJ2-2, the V gene TRBV24-1; 7 bases are a match to TRBD2. The CDR3 loop spans 15 amino acids. The germline V gene has CDR1 KGHDR and CDR2 SFDVKD. V shed 4 bases, J shed 6 bases, and the junction held 7 bases outside the gene matches.

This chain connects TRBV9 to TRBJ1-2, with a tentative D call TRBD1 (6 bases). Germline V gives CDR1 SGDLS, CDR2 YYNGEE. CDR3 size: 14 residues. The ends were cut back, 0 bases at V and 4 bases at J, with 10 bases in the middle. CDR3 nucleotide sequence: TGTGCCAGCAGCGTAGGCACAGGGCCCTATGGCTACACCTTC. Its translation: CASSVGTGPYGYTF.

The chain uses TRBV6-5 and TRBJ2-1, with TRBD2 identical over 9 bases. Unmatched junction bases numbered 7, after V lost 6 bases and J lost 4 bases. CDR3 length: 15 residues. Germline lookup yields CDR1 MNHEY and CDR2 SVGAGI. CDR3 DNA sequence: TGTGCCAGCAGGTCCGGGACTAGCTCTTACAATGAGCAGTTCTTC. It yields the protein CASRSGTSSYNEQFF.

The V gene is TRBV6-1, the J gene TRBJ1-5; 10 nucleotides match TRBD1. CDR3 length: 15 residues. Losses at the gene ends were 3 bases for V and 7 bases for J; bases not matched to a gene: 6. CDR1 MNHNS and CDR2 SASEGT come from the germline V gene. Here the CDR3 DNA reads TGTGCCAGCAGTGACCGGGACAGGGGAAGCCAGCCCCAGCATTTT. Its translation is CASSDRDRGSQPQHF.

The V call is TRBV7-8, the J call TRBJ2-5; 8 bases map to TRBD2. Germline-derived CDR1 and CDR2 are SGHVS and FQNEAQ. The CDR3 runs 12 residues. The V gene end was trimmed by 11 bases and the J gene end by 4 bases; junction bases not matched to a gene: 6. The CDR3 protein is CAGAGGGETQYF. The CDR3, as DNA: TGTGCCGGGGCGGGAGGCGGAGAGACCCAGTACTTC.

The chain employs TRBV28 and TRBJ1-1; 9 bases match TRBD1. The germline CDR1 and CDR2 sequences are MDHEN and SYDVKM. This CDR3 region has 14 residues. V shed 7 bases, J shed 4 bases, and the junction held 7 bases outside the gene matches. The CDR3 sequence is CASTKTGGITEAFF. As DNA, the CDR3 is TGTGCCAGCACCAAGACAGGGGGGATCACTGAAGCTTTCTTT.

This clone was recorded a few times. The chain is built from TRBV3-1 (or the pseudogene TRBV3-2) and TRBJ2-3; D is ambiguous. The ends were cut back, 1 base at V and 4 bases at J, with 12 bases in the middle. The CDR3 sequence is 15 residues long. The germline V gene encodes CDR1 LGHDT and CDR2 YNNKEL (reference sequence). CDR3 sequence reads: CASSQGVGRADTQYF. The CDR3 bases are TGTGCCAGCAGCCAAGGTGTAGGCCGGGCAGATACGCAGTATTTT.

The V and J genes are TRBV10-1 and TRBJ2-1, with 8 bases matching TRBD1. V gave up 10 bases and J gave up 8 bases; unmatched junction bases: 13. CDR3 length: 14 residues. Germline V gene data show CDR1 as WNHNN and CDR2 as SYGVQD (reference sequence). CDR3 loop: CAIRRTGNLHEQFF. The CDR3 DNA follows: TGCGCCATCAGAAGGACAGGGAATTTGCATGAGCAGTTCTTC.

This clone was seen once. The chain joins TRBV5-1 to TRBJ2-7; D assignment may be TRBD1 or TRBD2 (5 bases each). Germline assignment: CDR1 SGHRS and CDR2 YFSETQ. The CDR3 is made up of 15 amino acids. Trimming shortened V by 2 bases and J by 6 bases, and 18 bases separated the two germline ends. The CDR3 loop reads CASSLTKREQGEQYF. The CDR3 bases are TGCGCCAGCAGCTTAACGAAGAGGGAGCAGGGCGAGCAGTACTTC.

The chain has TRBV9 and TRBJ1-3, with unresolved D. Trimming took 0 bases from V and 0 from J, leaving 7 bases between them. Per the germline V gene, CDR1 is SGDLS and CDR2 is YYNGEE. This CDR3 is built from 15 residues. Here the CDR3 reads CASSVGAASGNTIYF. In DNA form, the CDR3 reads TGTGCCAGCAGCGTAGGTGCGGCCTCTGGAAACACCATATATTTT.

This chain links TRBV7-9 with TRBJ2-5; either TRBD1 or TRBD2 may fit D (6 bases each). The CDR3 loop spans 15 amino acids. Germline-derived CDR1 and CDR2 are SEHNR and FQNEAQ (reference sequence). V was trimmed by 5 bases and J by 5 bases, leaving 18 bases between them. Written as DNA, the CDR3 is TGTGCCAGCAGCCCTCTGCTGGGGGGCGGGGAGACCCAGTACTTC. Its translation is CASSPLLGGGETQYF.

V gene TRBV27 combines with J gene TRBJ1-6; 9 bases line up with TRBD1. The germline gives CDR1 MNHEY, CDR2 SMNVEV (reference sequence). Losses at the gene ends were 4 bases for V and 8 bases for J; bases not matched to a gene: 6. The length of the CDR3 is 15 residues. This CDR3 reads CASSSRDRVDSPLHF. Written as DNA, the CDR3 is TGTGCCAGCAGTTCGAGGGACAGGGTCGATTCACCCCTCCACTTT.

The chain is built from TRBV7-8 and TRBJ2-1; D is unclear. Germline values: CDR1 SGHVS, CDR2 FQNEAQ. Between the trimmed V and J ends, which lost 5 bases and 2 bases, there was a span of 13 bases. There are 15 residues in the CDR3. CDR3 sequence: CASSPIVVPYNEQFF. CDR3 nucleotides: TGTGCCAGCAGCCCCATCGTGGTACCCTACAATGAGCAGTTCTTC.

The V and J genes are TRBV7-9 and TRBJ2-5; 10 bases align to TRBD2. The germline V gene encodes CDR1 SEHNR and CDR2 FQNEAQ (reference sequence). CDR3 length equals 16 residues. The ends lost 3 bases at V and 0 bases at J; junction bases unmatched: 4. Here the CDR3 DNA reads TGTGCCAGCAGCTTCAGAACTAGCGGGGACCAAGAGACCCAGTACTTC. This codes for CASSFRTSGDQETQYF.

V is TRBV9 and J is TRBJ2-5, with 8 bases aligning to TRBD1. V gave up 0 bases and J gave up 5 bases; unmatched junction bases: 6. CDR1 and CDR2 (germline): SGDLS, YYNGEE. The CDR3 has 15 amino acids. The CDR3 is CASSVVGQGGETQYF. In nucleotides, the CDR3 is TGTGCCAGCAGCGTAGTAGGACAGGGTGGGGAGACCCAGTACTTC.

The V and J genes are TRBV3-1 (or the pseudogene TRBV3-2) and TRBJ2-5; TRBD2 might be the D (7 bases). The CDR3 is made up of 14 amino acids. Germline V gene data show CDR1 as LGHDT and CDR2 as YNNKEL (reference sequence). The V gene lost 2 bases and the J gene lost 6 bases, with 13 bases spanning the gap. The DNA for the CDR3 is TGTGCCAGCAGCCAACGGGGGGCGACACAGACCCAGTACTTC. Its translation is CASSQRGATQTQYF.

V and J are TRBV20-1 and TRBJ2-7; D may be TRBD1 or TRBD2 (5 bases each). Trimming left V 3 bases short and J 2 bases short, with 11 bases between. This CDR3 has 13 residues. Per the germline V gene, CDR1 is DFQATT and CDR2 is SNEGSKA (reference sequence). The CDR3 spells CSASKGTAYEQYF. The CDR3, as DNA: TGCAGTGCTAGTAAGGGGACGGCCTACGAGCAGTACTTC.

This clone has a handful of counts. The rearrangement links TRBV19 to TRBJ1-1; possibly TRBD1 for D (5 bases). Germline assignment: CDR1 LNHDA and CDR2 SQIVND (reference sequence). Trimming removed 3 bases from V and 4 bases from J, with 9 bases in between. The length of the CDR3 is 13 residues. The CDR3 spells CASSIGAGTEAFF. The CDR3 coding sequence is TGTGCCAGTAGTATTGGGGCAGGCACTGAAGCTTTCTTT.

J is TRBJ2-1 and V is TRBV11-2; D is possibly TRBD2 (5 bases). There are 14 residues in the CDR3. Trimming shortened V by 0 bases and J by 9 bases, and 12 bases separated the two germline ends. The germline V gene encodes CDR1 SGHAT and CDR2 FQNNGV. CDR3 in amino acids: CASSLDNLAGEQFF. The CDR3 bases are TGTGCCAGCAGCTTAGATAATCTAGCCGGTGAGCAGTTCTTC.

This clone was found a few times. The CDR3 spells CAKGTDTQYF. The CDR3 DNA reads as TGTGCCAAAGGCACAGATACGCAGTATTTT. The chain joins TRBV25-1 to TRBJ2-3; no clear D. The CDR3 has 10 amino acids. V lost 10 bases to trimming and J lost 1 base, with 3 bases between them. Germline CDR1 and CDR2: MGHDK and SYGVNS.